The next 12 T cell receptor beta chains were all read from a single sample in a study of T cells in Graves' hyperthyroidism and ophthalmopathy. The CDR3 regions of TCR beta were amplified from RNA transcripts. Carried out on the TCR CDR3, a first-round RT-PCR used the HTBI primer set. Using its own MiXCR run on the multiplex PCR reads, TCRdb lists one record per CDR3 protein. Of some 560,000 distinct CDR3 sequences detected, approximately 14% appear once; the ten largest clones hold around 7.3%. The sequencing sample was made of blood. Receptors were obtained from a woman in her thirties with Graves' hyperthyroidism.

The V gene is TRBV28, the J gene TRBJ2-7; D perhaps matches TRBD2 (6 bases). From germline, CDR1 is MDHEN and CDR2 SYDVKM. The CDR3 contains 14 residues. The V gene lost 8 bases and the J gene lost 6 bases, with 20 bases spanning the gap. The DNA of the CDR3 is TGTGCCAGCGGCCCGACTGGCCTGGGGGGCGAGCAGTACTTC. Encoded protein: CASGPTGLGGEQYF.

At least ten counts were recorded for this clonotype. J is TRBJ2-5 and V is TRBV7-8; unclear D gene. V dropped 1 base and J dropped 5 bases, with 11 bases sitting between them. Germline assignment: CDR1 SGHVS and CDR2 FQNEAQ. The CDR3 consists of 14 residues. The CDR3 loop reads CASSLVSSGETQYF. As DNA, the CDR3 is TGTGCCAGCAGCTTAGTGTCTAGTGGGGAGACCCAGTACTTC.

This clonotype was counted many times. The gene calls are TRBV2 and TRBJ2-1; D call uncertain. Germline CDR1 and CDR2: SNHLY and FYNNEI. V was cut by 6 bases and J by 7 bases, with 4 bases left in between. CDR3 size: 10 residues. For the CDR3, the DNA is TGTGCCAGCAGGGGTAATGAGCAGTTCTTC. This encodes CASRGNEQFF.

This clonotype was detected ten times or more. V and J are TRBV6-1 and TRBJ1-2; D might be TRBD1 (5 bases). V gave up 4 bases and J gave up 8 bases, with 8 bases separating them. From germline, CDR1 is MNHNS and CDR2 SASEGT. CDR3 length equals 11 residues. CDR3 nucleotides: TGTGCCAGCAGTGTTCACAGGGGCTACACCTTC. This codes for CASSVHRGYTF.

This clonotype was counted at least ten times. The chain links TRBV2 to TRBJ2-2; D perhaps matches TRBD2 (7 bases). This CDR3 spans 15 amino acids. V was clipped by 10 bases and J by 2 bases, with 17 bases between them. Germline V lookup: CDR1 SNHLY, CDR2 FYNNEI. CDR3 sequence reads: CATTGSGLNTGELFF. The DNA for the CDR3 is TGTGCCACGACAGGTAGCGGGCTCAACACCGGGGAGCTGTTTTTT.

This clonotype occurred a few times. The chain recombines TRBV19 with TRBJ2-7; weak D call: TRBD1 (6 bases). V was trimmed by 3 bases and J by 0 bases, leaving 9 bases between them. Germline V CDR1 and CDR2: LNHDA, SQIVND (reference sequence). The CDR3 runs 14 residues. The CDR3 sequence is CASSIDRRSYEQYF. The CDR3 DNA is TGTGCCAGTAGTATCGACAGGCGCTCCTACGAGCAGTACTTC.

This clonotype was recorded many times. This chain uses TRBV12-3 or TRBV12-4 with TRBJ2-7, with 8 nucleotides matching TRBD2. The CDR3 length is 17 residues. J was trimmed by 4 bases and V by 5 bases; bases with no gene match: 16. The CDR3 spells CASSPWGEAGVKYEQYF. The CDR3 nucleotides are TGTGCCAGCAGTCCCTGGGGGGAAGCGGGAGTAAAGTACGAGCAGTACTTC.

In the case of this clonotype: A single base separates this from a much larger clone, so it may be a read error. This chain joins TRBV20-1 and TRBJ2-2, with 12 bases matching TRBD2. CDR1 and CDR2 from the germline V gene are DFQATT and SNEGSKA (reference sequence). V was clipped by 6 bases and J by 5 bases; unmatched bases: 7. This CDR3 has 15 residues. DNA for the CDR3: TGCAGTGCCGACACCGGGACTAGCGGGACCGGGGAGCTGTTTTTT. Encoded protein: CSADTGTSGTGELFF.

This clonotype was counted many times. This chain joins TRBV7-2 and TRBJ1-5, with TRBD1 as a possible D gene (5 bases). Germline CDR1 reads SGHTA; CDR2 reads FQGNSA. The CDR3 contains 15 residues. Deletions cut 5 bases from V and 6 bases from J, with 17 bases between. CDR3 in amino acids: CASSRGTLGTQPQHF. DNA for the CDR3: TGTGCCAGCAGCCGAGGGACTCTCGGGACTCAGCCCCAGCATTTT.

This clonotype was detected many times. J is TRBJ2-1 and V is TRBV28; 9 positions match TRBD1. CDR3 length: 14 residues. Germline V gene sequence: CDR1 MDHEN, CDR2 SYDVKM. Trimming removed 5 bases from V and 7 bases from J; junction bases left unmatched: 6. CDR3 sequence reads: CASSGTGPSNEQFF. The DNA of the CDR3 is TGTGCCAGCAGTGGGACAGGGCCTTCTAATGAGCAGTTCTTC.

This clonotype was picked up many times. The rearrangement joins TRBV27 to TRBJ1-6; weak D call: TRBD1 (5 bases). The germline gives CDR1 MNHEY, CDR2 SMNVEV (reference sequence). The V and J ends lost 3 bases and 7 bases respectively, with 7 bases between them. The CDR3 totals 13 residues. The CDR3 here is CASSFGGNSPLHF. CDR3 in DNA: TGTGCCAGCAGTTTTGGGGGAAATTCACCCCTCCACTTT.

In this sample, this clonotype turned up a few times. The chain combines TRBV20-1 with TRBJ1-2; no reliable D call. The V end was cut by 4 bases, the J end by 0 bases, with 9 bases between. CDR1 is DFQATT, CDR2 SNEGSKA, per germline (reference sequence). The CDR3 extends over 13 amino acids. CDR3 in amino acids: CSANTLTNYGYTF. CDR3 nucleotides: TGCAGTGCTAACACCCTTACTAACTATGGCTACACCTTC.